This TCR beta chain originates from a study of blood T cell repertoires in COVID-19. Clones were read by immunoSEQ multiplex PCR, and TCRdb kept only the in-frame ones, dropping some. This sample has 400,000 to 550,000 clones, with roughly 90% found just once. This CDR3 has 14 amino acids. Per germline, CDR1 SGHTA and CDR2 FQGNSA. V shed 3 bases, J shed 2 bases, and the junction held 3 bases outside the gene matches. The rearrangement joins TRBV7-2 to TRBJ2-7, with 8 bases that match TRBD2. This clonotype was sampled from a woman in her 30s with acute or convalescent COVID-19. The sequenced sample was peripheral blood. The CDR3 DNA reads TGTGCCAGCAGCTTGTACGGGGGGGCCTACGAGCAGTACTTC. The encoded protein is CASSLYGGAYEQYF. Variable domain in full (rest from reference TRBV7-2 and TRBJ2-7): GAGVSQSPSNKVTEKGKDVELRCDPISGHTALYWYRQSLGQGLEFLIYFQGNSAPDKSGLPSDRFSAERTGGSVSTLTIQRTQQEDSAVYLCASSLYGGAYEQYFGPGTRLTVT.